This T cell receptor beta chain was sequenced during a study of T cells after yellow fever vaccination. From the 5' RACE reads, TCRdb called clonotypes with MiXCR, one entry per CDR3 protein. The sample yields roughly 50,000 distinct CDR3 sequences, 7% to 9% seen once. This clonotype occurred many times. Its specificity is not known. Study conclusions and caveats: Boosting was followed by the reappearance of most primary-vaccination clones (just under 97% CD4, under 90% CD8). Clonotypes shared by both compartments, CD4 and CD8, made up a small share.

Germline V gives CDR1 ENHRY, CDR2 SYGVKD. With 4 bases removed from V and 5 bases from J, the gap between germline ends came to 22 bases. The CDR3 sequence is 17 residues long. The clonotype comes from a man between 18 and 35 years old who received the YFV17D yellow fever vaccine. Sequenced here: CD8+ T cells sorted from PBMCs, sampled approximately 16 days after the first yellow fever vaccination. V is TRBV10-3 and J is TRBJ2-3; no clear D. CDR3 bases: TGTGCCATCAGTGGACGGATCTTGGCGACCCCTGGAGATACGCAGTATTTT. Protein: CAISGRILATPGDTQYF.